These T cell receptor beta chains were read from a single sample in a study of T cell repertoires in cytomegalovirus infection. MiXCR was run by TCRdb on the reads, yielding one entry per CDR3 protein. Altogether 350,000 to 500,000 distinct CDR3 sequences are present, 30% to 40% being singletons, with the ten largest covering approximately 13%. Sequencing input: PBMCs. These TCRs come from a human donor in good health (CMV status not recorded). Some clones in this sample may be carry-over from other donors' samples. CDR3s include the opening cysteine and the closing phenylalanine or tryptophan. A D gene is named only where the DNA matches it firmly. Clone size, where shown, is once, few, many, or a class for clones that have expanded.

TRBJ1-1,once,TRBV20-1,TRBD1,CSARARDRGGTEAFF,TGCAGTGCTAGAGCTCGGGACAGGGGCGGAACTGAAGCTTTCTTT
TRBJ1-3,-,TRBV20-1,-,CSASWRGSGNTIYF,TGCAGTGCTAGTTGGAGGGGATCAGGAAACACCATATATTTT
TRBJ1-4,-,TRBV9,-,CASSTGTVEKLFF,TGTGCCAGCAGCACCGGGACGGTAGAAAAACTGTTTTTT
TRBJ2-3,few,TRBV11-3,-,CASSLDGRRTATDTQYF,TGTGCCAGCAGCTTAGACGGGCGGCGGACTGCCACAGATACGCAGTATTTT
TRBJ2-7,many,TRBV7-6,-,CASSLAAGNYEQYF,TGTGCCAGCAGCTTAGCCGCAGGGAACTACGAGCAGTACTTC
TRBJ2-3,few,TRBV5-4,-,CASSTRSRGDTQYF,TGTGCCAGCAGCACAAGGTCGAGGGGAGATACGCAGTATTTT
TRBJ2-7,many,TRBV7-2,TRBD1,CASSFFGQGSYEQYF,TGTGCCAGCAGCTTCTTCGGACAGGGTAGTTACGAGCAGTACTTC
TRBJ1-6,few,TRBV27,-,CASKGGGASHSYNSPLHF,TGTGCCAGCAAAGGTGGGGGGGCCAGCCACTCCTATAATTCACCCCTCCACTTT
TRBJ1-4,-,TRBV5-1,TRBD1,CASSPDRPNEKLFF,TGCGCCAGCAGCCCGGACAGGCCGAATGAAAAACTGTTTTTT
TRBJ2-2,-,TRBV6-6,-,CASSYGLNTGELFF,TGTGCCAGCAGTTACGGACTCAACACCGGGGAGCTGTTTTTT
TRBJ2-2,many,TRBV5-5,TRBD1,CASSQVPSGTGNTGELFF,TGTGCCAGCAGCCAGGTCCCTTCCGGGACAGGAAACACCGGGGAGCTGTTTTTT
TRBJ1-5,many,TRBV7-2,-,CASSLDGSQPQHF,TGTGCCAGCAGCTTAGACGGGAGCCAGCCCCAGCATTTT
TRBJ2-7,-,TRBV11-2,-,CASSLIPDSISSYEQYF,TGTGCCAGCAGCTTAATCCCCGACTCTATTAGCTCCTACGAGCAGTACTTC
TRBJ2-1,-,TRBV20-1,-,CSAILGSGEQFF,TGCAGTGCTATTTTGGGATCTGGGGAGCAGTTCTTC
TRBJ1-1,few,TRBV28,-,CASSSYKGAFF,TGTGCCAGCAGTTCGTACAAGGGAGCTTTCTTT
TRBJ1-2,many,TRBV2,-,CASSEQQINYGYTF,TGTGCCAGCAGTGAACAGCAGATTAACTATGGCTACACCTTC
TRBJ2-2,many,TRBV27,-,CASSTPGGRYTGELFF,TGTGCCAGCAGTACCCCCGGGGGGCGGTACACCGGGGAGCTGTTTTTT
TRBJ2-7,-,TRBV4-2,-,CASSPEQGAYEQYF,TGTGCCAGCAGCCCCGAACAGGGCGCCTACGAGCAGTACTTC
TRBJ2-1,-,TRBV7-2,TRBD1,CASSQDRDRVNEQFF,TGTGCCAGCAGCCAGGACCGGGACAGGGTCAATGAGCAGTTCTTC
TRBJ1-1,few,TRBV5-1,TRBD1,CASSSNRGLTEAFF,TGCGCCAGCAGCTCGAACAGGGGGCTGACTGAAGCTTTCTTT
TRBJ2-3,-,TRBV7-9,TRBD2,CASSSSLAGAPVDTQYF,TGTGCCAGCAGCTCATCACTAGCGGGGGCCCCAGTAGATACGCAGTATTTT
TRBJ2-3,many,TRBV6-1,TRBD1,CASSEGTGLDTQYF,TGTGCCAGCAGTGAAGGGACAGGGTTAGATACGCAGTATTTT
TRBJ2-5,-,TRBV28,-,CASSLNPGSFETQYF,TGTGCCAGCAGTTTAAACCCAGGGAGCTTTGAGACCCAGTACTTC
TRBJ1-1,few,TRBV19,TRBD1,CASSPWAPGGRGTEAFF,TGTGCCAGTAGTCCCTGGGCTCCAGGGGGCCGGGGCACTGAAGCTTTCTTT
TRBJ1-2,-,TRBV2,-,CASSEGGATNYGYTF,TGTGCCAGCAGTGAAGGCGGGGCAACTAACTATGGCTACACCTTC
TRBJ1-5,-,TRBV2,-,CASSDNGSISPQHF,TGTGCCAGCAGTGACAATGGGAGCATCAGCCCCCAGCATTTT
TRBJ2-3,once,TRBV5-5,TRBD1,CASSLVGTGFSNTQYF,TGTGCCAGCAGCTTGGTTGGGACAGGGTTCTCGAATACGCAGTATTTT
TRBJ1-2,few,TRBV5-6,TRBD1,CASSRGRGDRANYGYTF,TGTGCCAGCAGCAGGGGGCGAGGGGATCGAGCTAACTATGGCTACACCTTC
TRBJ2-7,few,TRBV29-1,TRBD1,CSVRDRGYEQYF,TGCAGCGTCAGGGACAGGGGGTACGAGCAGTACTTC
TRBJ2-1,-,TRBV14,TRBD2,CASSQEQLAGEHEQFF,TGTGCCAGCAGCCAAGAACAACTAGCGGGGGAACATGAGCAGTTCTTC
TRBJ2-3,-,TRBV11-2,TRBD2,CASSPDVAGGRDTRYF,TGTGCCAGCAGCCCCGATGTGGCGGGGGGCCGGGATACGCGGTATTTT
TRBJ2-7,many,TRBV7-2,TRBD1,CASSFATGTYEQYF,TGTGCCAGCAGCTTCGCGACAGGGACCTACGAGCAGTACTTC
TRBJ1-2,-,TRBV12-3/TRBV12-4,-,CASSPRGSDDYGYTF,TGTGCCAGCAGTCCCCGAGGGTCCGATGACTATGGCTACACCTTC
TRBJ1-2,-,TRBV7-9,TRBD1,CASSLPRTGEAYGYTF,TGTGCCAGCAGCTTACCCCGAACAGGGGAGGCCTATGGCTACACCTTC
TRBJ1-5,once,TRBV6-5,TRBD1,CASRRSTGSNQPQHF,TGTGCCAGCAGACGATCGACAGGGAGCAATCAGCCCCAGCATTTT
TRBJ1-1,few,TRBV19,-,CASTLQKADTEAFF,TGTGCCAGTACTCTGCAAAAAGCGGACACTGAAGCTTTCTTT
TRBJ1-2,many,TRBV28,TRBD1,CASRPTGIDGYTF,TGTGCCAGCAGACCGACAGGGATCGATGGCTACACCTTC